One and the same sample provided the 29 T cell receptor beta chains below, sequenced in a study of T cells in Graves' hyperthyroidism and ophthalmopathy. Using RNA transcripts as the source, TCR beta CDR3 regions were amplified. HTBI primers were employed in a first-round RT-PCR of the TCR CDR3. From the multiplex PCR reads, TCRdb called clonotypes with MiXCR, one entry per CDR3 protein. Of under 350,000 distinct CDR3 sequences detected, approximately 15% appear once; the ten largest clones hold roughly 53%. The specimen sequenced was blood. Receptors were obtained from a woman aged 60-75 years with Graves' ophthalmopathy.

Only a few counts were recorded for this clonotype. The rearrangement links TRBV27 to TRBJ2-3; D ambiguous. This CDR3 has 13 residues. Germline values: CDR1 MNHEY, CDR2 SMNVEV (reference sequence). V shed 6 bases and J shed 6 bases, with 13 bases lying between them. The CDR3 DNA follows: TGTGCCAGCAGAAAAAATTCAGAGGATACGCAGTATTTT. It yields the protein CASRKNSEDTQYF.

CDR3 sequence: CASSETAQGANEKLFF. CDR3 nucleotides: TGTGCCAGCAGTGAAACCGCACAGGGCGCTAATGAAAAACTGTTTTTT. This rearrangement joins TRBV6-1 to TRBJ1-4, with D possibly TRBD1 on 6 matching bases. Germline CDR1 reads MNHNS; CDR2 reads SASEGT. The CDR3 is 16 residues long. The V gene lost 2 bases and the J gene lost 3 bases, with 13 bases spanning the gap.

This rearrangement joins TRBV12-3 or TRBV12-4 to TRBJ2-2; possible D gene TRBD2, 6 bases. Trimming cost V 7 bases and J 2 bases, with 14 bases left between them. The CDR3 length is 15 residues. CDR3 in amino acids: CASNLGGSNTGELFF. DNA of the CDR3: TGTGCCAGCAACCTCGGAGGGTCCAACACCGGGGAGCTGTTTTTT.

In DNA, the CDR3 is TGTGCCAGCTCACCCGGGGACAGTAATGAAAAACTGTTTTTT. Translated: CASSPGDSNEKLFF. The chain carries TRBV18 and TRBJ1-4; 7 bases agree with TRBD1. V lost 3 bases to trimming and J lost 4 bases; unmatched junction nucleotides: 2. CDR1 is KGHSH and CDR2 is LQKENI in the germline V gene. The CDR3 totals 14 residues.

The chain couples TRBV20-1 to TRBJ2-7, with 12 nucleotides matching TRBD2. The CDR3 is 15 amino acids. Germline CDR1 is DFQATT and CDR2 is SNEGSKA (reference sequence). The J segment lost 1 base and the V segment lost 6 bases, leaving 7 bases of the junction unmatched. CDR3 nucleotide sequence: TGCAGTGCCACTAGCGGGGGGTACCTATCCTACGAGCAGTACTTC. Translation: CSATSGGYLSYEQYF.

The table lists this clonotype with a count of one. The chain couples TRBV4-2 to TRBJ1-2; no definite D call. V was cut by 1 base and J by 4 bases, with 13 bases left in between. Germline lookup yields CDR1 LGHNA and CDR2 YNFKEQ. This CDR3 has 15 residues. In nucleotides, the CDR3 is TGTGCCAGCAGCCAAGCCCGAACAGCCTCCTATGGCTACACCTTC. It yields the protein CASSQARTASYGYTF.

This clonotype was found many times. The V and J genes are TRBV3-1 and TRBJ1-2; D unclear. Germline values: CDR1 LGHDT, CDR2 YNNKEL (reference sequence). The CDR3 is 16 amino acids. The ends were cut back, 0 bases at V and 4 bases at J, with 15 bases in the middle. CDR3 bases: TGTGCCAGCAGCCAAGATCGGGGTTGGGCCTCCTATGGCTACACCTTC. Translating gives CASSQDRGWASYGYTF. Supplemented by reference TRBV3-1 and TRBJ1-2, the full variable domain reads DTAVSQTPKYLVTQMGNDKSIKCEQNLGHDTMYWYKQDSKKFLKIMFSYNNKELIINETVPNRFSPKSPDKAHLNLHINSLELGDSAVYFCASSQDRGWASYGYTFGSGTRLTVV.

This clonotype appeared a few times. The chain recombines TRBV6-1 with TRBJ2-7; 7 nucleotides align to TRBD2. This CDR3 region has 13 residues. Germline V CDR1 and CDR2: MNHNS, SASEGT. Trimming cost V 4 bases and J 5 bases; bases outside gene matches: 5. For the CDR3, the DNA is TGTGCCAGCAGTGGGGGGGGGGAGGACGAGCAGTACTTC. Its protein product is CASSGGGEDEQYF.

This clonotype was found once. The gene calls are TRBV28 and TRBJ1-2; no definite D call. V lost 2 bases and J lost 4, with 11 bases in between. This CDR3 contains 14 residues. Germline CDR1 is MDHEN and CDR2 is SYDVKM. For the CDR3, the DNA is TGTGCCAGCAGTTTAAGTTGGGGTTTCTATGGCTACACCTTC. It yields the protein CASSLSWGFYGYTF.

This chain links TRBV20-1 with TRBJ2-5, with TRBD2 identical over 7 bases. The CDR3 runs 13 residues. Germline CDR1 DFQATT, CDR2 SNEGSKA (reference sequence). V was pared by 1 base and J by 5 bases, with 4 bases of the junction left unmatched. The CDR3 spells CSARVGGGETQYF. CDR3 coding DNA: TGCAGTGCTAGAGTGGGGGGAGGGGAGACCCAGTACTTC.

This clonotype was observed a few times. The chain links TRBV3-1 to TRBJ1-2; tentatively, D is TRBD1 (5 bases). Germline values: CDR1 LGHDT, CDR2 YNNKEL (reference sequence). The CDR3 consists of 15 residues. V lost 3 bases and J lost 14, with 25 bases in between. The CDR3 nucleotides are TGTGCCAGCAGCCACCAAGGGAAGGGTCGGGGCGCGGATACCTTC. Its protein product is CASSHQGKGRGADTF.

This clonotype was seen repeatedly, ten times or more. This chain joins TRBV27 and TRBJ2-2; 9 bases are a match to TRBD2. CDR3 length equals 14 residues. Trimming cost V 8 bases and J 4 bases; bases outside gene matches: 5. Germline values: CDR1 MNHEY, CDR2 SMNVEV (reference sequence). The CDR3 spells CASSPAGGTGELFF. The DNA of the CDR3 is TGTGCCAGCTCCCCAGCGGGAGGCACCGGGGAGCTGTTTTTT.

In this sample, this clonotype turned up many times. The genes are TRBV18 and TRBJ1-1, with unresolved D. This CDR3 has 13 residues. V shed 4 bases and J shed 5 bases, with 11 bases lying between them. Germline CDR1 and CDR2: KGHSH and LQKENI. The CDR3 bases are TGTGCCAGCTCACGGACTAGCAGGACTGAAGCTTTCTTT. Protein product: CASSRTSRTEAFF.

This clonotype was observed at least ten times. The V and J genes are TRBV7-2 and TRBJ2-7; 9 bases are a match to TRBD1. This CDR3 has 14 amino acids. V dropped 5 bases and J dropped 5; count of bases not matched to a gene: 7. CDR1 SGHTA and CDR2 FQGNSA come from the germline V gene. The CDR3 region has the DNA TGTGCCAGCAGCCAGGACAGGGGCCACGACGAGCAGTACTTC. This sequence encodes CASSQDRGHDEQYF.

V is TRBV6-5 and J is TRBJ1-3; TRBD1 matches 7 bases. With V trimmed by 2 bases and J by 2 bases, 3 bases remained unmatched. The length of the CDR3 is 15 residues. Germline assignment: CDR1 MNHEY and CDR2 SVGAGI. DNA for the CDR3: TGTGCCAGCAGTTACCAGGGGGTCGCTGGAAACACCATATATTTT. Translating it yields CASSYQGVAGNTIYF.

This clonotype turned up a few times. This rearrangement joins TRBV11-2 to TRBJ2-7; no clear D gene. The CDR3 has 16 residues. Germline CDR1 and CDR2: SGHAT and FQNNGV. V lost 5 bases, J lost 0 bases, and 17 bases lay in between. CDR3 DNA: TGTGCCAGCAGCCCCATATCAAGGCGCAGCTCCTACGAGCAGTACTTC. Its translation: CASSPISRRSSYEQYF.

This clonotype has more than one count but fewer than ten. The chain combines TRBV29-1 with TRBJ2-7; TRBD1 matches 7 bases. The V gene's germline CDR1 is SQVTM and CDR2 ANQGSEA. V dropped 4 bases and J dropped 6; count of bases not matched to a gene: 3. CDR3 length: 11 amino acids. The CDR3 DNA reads TGCAGCGTTGTAACAGGGGTCGAGCAGTACTTC. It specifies CSVVTGVEQYF.

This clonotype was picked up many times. For the CDR3, the DNA is TGCAGTGCCTTGGTCAGAGGGAACTCTGGAAACACCATATATTTT. This codes for CSALVRGNSGNTIYF. The chain couples TRBV20-1 to TRBJ1-3; no clear D gene. CDR1 and CDR2 from the germline V gene are DFQATT and SNEGSKA (reference sequence). The ends were cut back, 6 bases at V and 0 bases at J, with 15 bases in the middle. The CDR3 covers 15 residues.

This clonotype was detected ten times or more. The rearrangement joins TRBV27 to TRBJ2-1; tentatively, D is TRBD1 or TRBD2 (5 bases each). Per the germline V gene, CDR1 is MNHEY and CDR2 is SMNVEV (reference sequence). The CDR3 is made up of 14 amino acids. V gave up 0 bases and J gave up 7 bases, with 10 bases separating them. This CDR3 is CASSLSQGANEQFF. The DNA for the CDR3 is TGTGCCAGCAGTTTATCCCAGGGAGCAAATGAGCAGTTCTTC.

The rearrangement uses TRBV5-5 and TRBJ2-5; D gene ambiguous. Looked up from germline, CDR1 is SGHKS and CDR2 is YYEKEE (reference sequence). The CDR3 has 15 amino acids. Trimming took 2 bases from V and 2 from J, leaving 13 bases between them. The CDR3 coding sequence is TGTGCCAGCAGCTTTCTAGGCAGTCAACAAGAGACCCAGTACTTC. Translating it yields CASSFLGSQQETQYF.

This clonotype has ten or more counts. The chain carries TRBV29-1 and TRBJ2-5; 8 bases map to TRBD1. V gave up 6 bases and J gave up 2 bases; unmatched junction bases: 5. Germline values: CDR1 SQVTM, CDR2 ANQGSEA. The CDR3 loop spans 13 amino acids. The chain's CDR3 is CSVARGHQETQYF. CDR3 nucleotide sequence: TGCAGCGTAGCCAGGGGGCATCAAGAGACCCAGTACTTC.

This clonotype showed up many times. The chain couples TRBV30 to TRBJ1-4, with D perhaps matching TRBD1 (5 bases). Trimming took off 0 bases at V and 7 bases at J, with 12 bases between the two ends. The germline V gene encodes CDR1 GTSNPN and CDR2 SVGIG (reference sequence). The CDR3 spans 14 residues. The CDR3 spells CAWSVRSGGEKLFF. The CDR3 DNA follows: TGTGCCTGGAGTGTACGTTCTGGGGGTGAAAAACTGTTTTTT.

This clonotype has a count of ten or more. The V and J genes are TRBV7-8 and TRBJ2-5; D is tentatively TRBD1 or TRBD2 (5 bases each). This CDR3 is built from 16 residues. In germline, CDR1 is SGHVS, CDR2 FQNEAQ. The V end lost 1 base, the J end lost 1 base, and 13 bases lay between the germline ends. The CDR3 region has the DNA TGTGCCAGCAGCTTAGGGTTTGGGACGCGCCAAGAGACCCAGTACTTC. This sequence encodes CASSLGFGTRQETQYF.

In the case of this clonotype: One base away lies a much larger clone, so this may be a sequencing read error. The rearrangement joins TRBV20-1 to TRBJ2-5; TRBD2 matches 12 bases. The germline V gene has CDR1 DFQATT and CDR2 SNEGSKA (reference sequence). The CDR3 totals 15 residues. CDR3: CGASPTSGRQETQYF. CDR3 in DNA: TGCGGTGCTAGCCCGACTAGCGGGAGACAAGAGACCCAGTACTTC.

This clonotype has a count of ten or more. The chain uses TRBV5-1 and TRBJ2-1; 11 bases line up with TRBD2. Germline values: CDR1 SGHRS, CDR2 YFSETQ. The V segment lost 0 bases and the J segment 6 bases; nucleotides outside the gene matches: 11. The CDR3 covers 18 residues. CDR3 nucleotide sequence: TGCGCCAGCAGCTTGGGGATTAGCGGGAGGGCGAGTATCAATGAGCAGTTCTTC. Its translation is CASSLGISGRASINEQFF.

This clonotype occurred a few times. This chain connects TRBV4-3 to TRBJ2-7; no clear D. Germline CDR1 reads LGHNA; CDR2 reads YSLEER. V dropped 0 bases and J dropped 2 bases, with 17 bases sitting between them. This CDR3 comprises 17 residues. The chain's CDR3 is CASSQDLTWVSPYEQYF. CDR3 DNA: TGCGCCAGCAGCCAAGATCTTACGTGGGTCTCCCCCTACGAGCAGTACTTC.

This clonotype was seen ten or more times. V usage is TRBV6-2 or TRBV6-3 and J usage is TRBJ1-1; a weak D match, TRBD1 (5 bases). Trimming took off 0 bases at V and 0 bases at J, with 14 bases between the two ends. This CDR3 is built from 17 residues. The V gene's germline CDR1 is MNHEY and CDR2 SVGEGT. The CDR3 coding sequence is TGTGCCAGCAGTTACTCGTCAGGGCGGCTCATGAACACTGAAGCTTTCTTT. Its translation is CASSYSSGRLMNTEAFF.

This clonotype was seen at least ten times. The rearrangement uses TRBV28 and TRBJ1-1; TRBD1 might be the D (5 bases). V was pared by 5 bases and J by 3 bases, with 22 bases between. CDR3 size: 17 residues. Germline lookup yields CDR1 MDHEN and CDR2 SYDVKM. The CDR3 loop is CASSTWTGNRGDTEAFF. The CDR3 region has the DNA TGTGCCAGCAGTACCTGGACCGGCAATCGGGGGGACACTGAAGCTTTCTTT. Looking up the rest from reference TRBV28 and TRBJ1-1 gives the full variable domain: DVKVTQSSRYLVKRTGEKVFLECVQDMDHENMFWYRQDPGLGLRLIYFSYDVKMKEKGDIPEGYSVSREKKERFSLILESASTNQTSMYLCASSTWTGNRGDTEAFFGQGTRLTVV.

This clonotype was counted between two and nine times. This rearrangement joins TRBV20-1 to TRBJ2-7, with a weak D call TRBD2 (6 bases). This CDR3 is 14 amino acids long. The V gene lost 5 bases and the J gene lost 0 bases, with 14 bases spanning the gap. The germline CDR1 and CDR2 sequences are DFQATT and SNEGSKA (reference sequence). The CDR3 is CSAQREASSYEQYF. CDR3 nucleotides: TGCAGTGCTCAGAGGGAGGCAAGCTCCTACGAGCAGTACTTC.